The rows below give T cell receptor beta chains drawn from one sample of a study of cytomegalovirus exposure and HLA in healthy donors. TCRdb keeps only in-frame clones here, not all; method: immunoSEQ multiplex PCR. Here the sample spans roughly 200,000 clones, 77% being singletons. What was sequenced was PBMCs. The receptor source for this set is a woman in her sixties or seventies in good health and CMV-seropositive. Each CDR3 is given with its conserved first and last residue. A D gene is named only where the DNA matches it firmly. Clone sizes are given selectively: once, few, many, or a class where the clone is expanded.

>-|TRBJ2-4|TRBV27|14|-
TGTGCCAGCAGTCTCACAGGGACGAAAAACAGTCAGTACTTC
CASSLTGTKNSQYF
>TRBD1|TRBJ2-5|TRBV7-3|15|-
TGTGCCAGCAGCCGGACAGGTGGGAGCCAAGAGACCCAGTACTTC
CASSRTGGSQETQYF
>-|TRBJ2-3|TRBV10-3|14|-
TGTGCCATCAGTGAGTCGACTGCCACAGATACGCAGTATTTT
CAISESTATDTQYF
>TRBD2|TRBJ2-2|TRBV9|16|-
TGTGCCAGCAGCGTACGACTAGCGGGGAACACCGGGGAGCTGTTTTTT
CASSVRLAGNTGELFF
>-|TRBJ1-5|TRBV21-1|14|once
TGTGCCAGCAGCAAAGGAGGGAAGGTTCAGCCCCAGCATTTT
CASSKGGKVQPQHF
>-|TRBJ2-5|TRBV30|15|-
TGTGCCTGGACCAGGAGAGGGGGTCCAAGCGAGACCCAGTACTTC
CAWTRRGGPSETQYF
>-|TRBJ2-2|TRBV27|19|-
TGTGCCAGCAGTTTTTCAGGCTTATACCTAACTGCGAACACCGGGGAGCTGTTTTTT
CASSFSGLYLTANTGELFF
>TRBD1|TRBJ1-1|TRBV7-6|15|-
TGTGCCAGCAGCCACGGACAGGGAAGGTTCACTGAAGCTTTCTTT
CASSHGQGRFTEAFF
>-|TRBJ2-7|TRBV7-9|15|once
TGTGCCAGCAGCTCCCCGGACGGGGTCAGCTACGAGCAGTACTTC
CASSSPDGVSYEQYF
>TRBD2|TRBJ2-3|TRBV4-1|17|-
TGCGCCAGCAGCCAACCGGCTAGCGGGAGAAGCTCAGATACGCAGTATTTT
CASSQPASGRSSDTQYF
>TRBD2|TRBJ2-1|TRBV29-1|16|-
TGCAGCGTTGGGCTAGCGGGAGTGGGTTCCTACAATGAGCAGTTCTTC
CSVGLAGVGSYNEQFF
>TRBD1|TRBJ2-7|TRBV28|15|-
TGTGCCAGCAGGTACCGGGACAGGGAATCCCGCGAGCAGTACTTC
CASRYRDRESREQYF
>-|TRBJ2-5|TRBV5-1|13|-
TGCGCCAGCAGGGACGGGAATCAAGAGACCCAGTACTTC
CASRDGNQETQYF
>TRBD1|TRBJ2-1|TRBV10-3|13|-
TGTGCCATCAGTGTCGGGACAGACAATGAGCAGTTCTTC
CAISVGTDNEQFF
>TRBD2|TRBJ2-3|TRBV5-1|16|-
TGCGCCAGCAGGCCGTTGGGCGGGGGGGCGGCAGATACGCAGTATTTT
CASRPLGGGAADTQYF
>TRBD1|TRBJ2-4|TRBV6-6|16|-
TGTGCCAGCAGCTCCGGACAGGTCTTAGCCAAAAACATTCAGTACTTC
CASSSGQVLAKNIQYF
>TRBD2|TRBJ2-5|TRBV4-2|16|-
TGTGCCAGCAGCCCAGGACTAGCGGGGGGGCAAGAGACCCAGTACTTC
CASSPGLAGGQETQYF
>-|TRBJ2-1|TRBV7-8|15|-
TGTGCCAGCAGCTTCCGACTAGTAGACTACAATGAGCAGTTCTTC
CASSFRLVDYNEQFF
>-|TRBJ1-2|TRBV2|14|-
TGTGCCAGCAGATCCCTCGGAGGGGAGGAAGGCTACACCTTC
CASRSLGGEEGYTF
>TRBD1|TRBJ1-1|TRBV7-2|15|-
TGTGCCAGCAGCCGAGCCGGGACAGGGGGCACTGAAGCTTTCTTT
CASSRAGTGGTEAFF
>TRBD1|TRBJ1-1|TRBV6-1|15|-
TGTGCCAGCAAAAGCGACGGACAGGGCGAAACTGAAGCTTTCTTT
CASKSDGQGETEAFF
>TRBD2|TRBJ2-1|TRBV5-4|14|-
TGTGCCAGCAGCCCTCGGGGGGCCTACAATGAGCAGTTCTTC
CASSPRGAYNEQFF
>-|TRBJ2-4|TRBV5-4|15|-
TGTGCCAGCAGCACGGACGGCCAGGGTAAAAACATTCAGTACTTC
CASSTDGQGKNIQYF
>TRBD1|TRBJ1-2|TRBV18|15|-
TGTGCCAGCTCACCGGGGACAGGGGGCGACTATGGCTACACCTTC
CASSPGTGGDYGYTF
>TRBD2|TRBJ2-3|TRBV28|15|-
TGTGCCAGCTCGATCGGGAGGGCCGGCACAGATACGCAGTATTTT
CASSIGRAGTDTQYF
>-|TRBJ2-3|TRBV7-3|13|-
TGTGCCAGCAGCTTAACTCGAGCAGATACGCAGTATTTT
CASSLTRADTQYF
>TRBD2|TRBJ2-3|TRBV7-2|17|-
TGTGCCAGCAGCTTAGAGCTAGCGGGGTTGTGGGTAAATACGCAGTATTTT
CASSLELAGLWVNTQYF
>-|TRBJ1-5|TRBV30|16|few
TGTGCCTGGAAAAGACGGGGGAGTGGCGGCAATCAGCCCCAGCATTTT
CAWKRRGSGGNQPQHF
>TRBD2|TRBJ2-1|TRBV19|16|-
TGTGCCAGTAGTATTCGGTCGCGGGAGTTAGTCGATGAGCAGTTCTTC
CASSIRSRELVDEQFF
>TRBD1|TRBJ2-1|TRBV27|15|-
TGTGCCAGCAGTTTAGGGCAGGGGGCTAGGGATGAGCAGTTCTTC
CASSLGQGARDEQFF
>-|TRBJ1-4|TRBV27|14|once
TGTGCCAGCAGTTTTCGACAGGTCCCTGAAAAACTGTTTTTT
CASSFRQVPEKLFF